The TCR beta chain under discussion was sequenced for a study of blood T cell repertoires in COVID-19. At the level of the study: Collection of acute and convalescent COVID-19 samples took place in the United States, Italy and Spain. Sources were T cells, B-cell-depleted T cells, or PBMCs; the material itself was cDNA or gDNA.

In the study's own analysis: Amplifying reference gene primers gave estimates of nucleated cell counts. Method: immunoSEQ multiplex PCR; TCRdb's copy keeps in-frame clones and lacks some. V and J calls plus clone size are reproduced from that table; the DNA served to infer D and trimming. The repertoire holds roughly 280,000 clones, 80% to 90% seen once, with more than 9.5% in the top ten. This CDR3 spans 15 amino acids. Between the trimmed V and J ends, which lost 0 bases and 1 base, there was a span of 7 bases. In germline, CDR1 is SGHAT, CDR2 FQNNGV. This clone was counted a single time. The chain has TRBV11-2 and TRBJ1-3; D is ambiguous. The sequence derives from a woman in her 70s with acute or convalescent COVID-19. Specimen: peripheral blood. In DNA, the CDR3 is TGTGCCAGCAGCTTAGATGGAGTATCTGGAAACACCATATATTTT. Its protein is CASSLDGVSGNTIYF. The variable domain in full, completed from reference TRBV11-2 and TRBJ1-3, reads EAGVAQSPRYKIIEKRQSVAFWCNPISGHATLYWYQQILGQGPKLLIQFQNNGVVDDSQLPKDRFSAERLKGVDSTLKIQPAKLEDSAVYLCASSLDGVSGNTIYFGEGSWLTVV.